The 9 T cell receptor beta chains listed next were all sequenced from one sample in a study of blood T cells in healthy people across ages. It was with a sample-barcoded 5' primer and a J-beta primer mix that a second PCR of roughly 7 to 12 cycles was run. One entry per CDR3 protein, called by TCRdb with MiXCR from the 5' RACE reads. The profile covers some 1.5 million distinct CDR3 sequences, with under 30% appearing a single time and 7.7% taken by the ten largest. Sample: blood. The receptors stem from a woman aged 30 to 39 in good health.

The CDR3 spells CASFPPSRAYEQYF. The CDR3 coding sequence is TGCGCCAGCTTCCCCCCGTCCAGGGCCTACGAGCAGTACTTC. The chain recombines TRBV5-1 with TRBJ2-7; D is perhaps TRBD1 (5 bases). Germline V CDR1 and CDR2: SGHRS, YFSETQ. CDR3 length: 14 amino acids. Trimming stripped 7 bases from V and 2 bases from J, with 16 bases between.

This clonotype was counted between two and nine times. The rearrangement uses TRBV9 and TRBJ2-7, with a weak D call TRBD1 (6 bases). Germline assignment: CDR1 SGDLS and CDR2 YYNGEE. This CDR3 is 16 amino acids long. Trimming removed 0 bases from V and 0 bases from J, with 13 bases in between. In DNA form, the CDR3 reads TGTGCCAGCAGCGTAGAGGGACAAACGAGCTCCTACGAGCAGTACTTC. Protein: CASSVEGQTSSYEQYF.

This clonotype was recorded many times. The V gene is TRBV9, the J gene TRBJ2-1; tentatively, D is TRBD2 (5 bases). V gave up 0 bases and J gave up 2 bases, with 15 bases separating them. This CDR3 is built from 17 residues. Looked up from germline, CDR1 is SGDLS and CDR2 is YYNGEE. CDR3 residues: CASSVAIGDYPYNEQFF. The CDR3 DNA reads TGTGCCAGCAGCGTAGCTATAGGAGACTACCCCTACAATGAGCAGTTCTTC. Looking up the rest from reference TRBV9 and TRBJ2-1 gives the full variable domain: DSGVTQTPKHLITATGQRVTLRCSPRSGDLSVYWYQQSLDQGLQFLIQYYNGEERAKGNILERFSAQQFPDLHSELNLSSLELGDSALYFCASSVAIGDYPYNEQFFGPGTRLTVL.

This clonotype was counted only a few times. This sequence joins TRBV6-6 and TRBJ2-3; 12 positions agree with TRBD2. CDR1 and CDR2 from the germline V gene are MNHNY and SVGAGI (reference sequence). Trimming removed 2 bases from V and 5 bases from J; junction bases left unmatched: 5. The CDR3 is 16 residues long. For the CDR3, the DNA is TGTGCCAGCAGTTACGGGACTAGCGGGCTCGGAGATACGCAGTATTTT. Its protein is CASSYGTSGLGDTQYF.

There are a few counts of this clonotype. A single base separates this from a much larger clone, so it may be a read error. The chain employs TRBV12-3 or TRBV12-4 and TRBJ2-3; tentatively, D is TRBD1 or TRBD2 (5 bases each). CDR3 size: 14 residues. CDR3 sequence: CASRRASTTDPQYF. CDR3 nucleotide sequence: TGTGCCAGCAGGCGGGCGTCAACGACAGATCCGCAGTATTTT.

This clonotype has ten or more counts. The chain links TRBV12-3 or TRBV12-4 to TRBJ2-1; possible D gene TRBD1, 6 bases. This CDR3 is 14 amino acids long. The ends were cut back, 3 bases at V and 8 bases at J, with 14 bases in the middle. CDR3 loop: CASSLGAWADEQFF. The CDR3 DNA is TGTGCCAGCAGTTTGGGGGCCTGGGCGGATGAGCAGTTCTTC.

The chain recombines TRBV12-3 or TRBV12-4 with TRBJ1-3, with D maybe TRBD1 (5 bases). Trimming pared 7 bases from V and 0 bases from J, leaving 13 bases between. This CDR3 spans 15 amino acids. The CDR3: CASTPGGSSGNTIYF. CDR3 nucleotides: TGTGCCAGCACACCCGGGGGGAGCTCTGGAAACACCATATATTTT.

J is TRBJ1-1 and V is TRBV11-2; perhaps TRBD1 as D (5 bases). Trimming left V 1 base short and J 5 bases short, with 14 bases between. The CDR3 is 15 amino acids. Per germline, CDR1 SGHAT and CDR2 FQNNGV. The DNA of the CDR3 is TGTGCCAGCAGCTTAGCTGCAGGGAGGTGGACTGAAGCTTTCTTT. As protein: CASSLAAGRWTEAFF.

This clonotype was recorded only once. This may come from a read error, since a much larger clone is one base off. The chain couples TRBV12-3 or TRBV12-4 to TRBJ1-2; TRBD1 agrees at 9 bases. Unmatched junction bases numbered 7, after V lost 3 bases and J lost 8 bases. The CDR3 has 14 amino acids. CDR3 coding DNA: TGTGCCAGCAGTTTCGGGACAGGGAGTCAGGGCTACACCTTC. It is translated as CASSFGTGSQGYTF.